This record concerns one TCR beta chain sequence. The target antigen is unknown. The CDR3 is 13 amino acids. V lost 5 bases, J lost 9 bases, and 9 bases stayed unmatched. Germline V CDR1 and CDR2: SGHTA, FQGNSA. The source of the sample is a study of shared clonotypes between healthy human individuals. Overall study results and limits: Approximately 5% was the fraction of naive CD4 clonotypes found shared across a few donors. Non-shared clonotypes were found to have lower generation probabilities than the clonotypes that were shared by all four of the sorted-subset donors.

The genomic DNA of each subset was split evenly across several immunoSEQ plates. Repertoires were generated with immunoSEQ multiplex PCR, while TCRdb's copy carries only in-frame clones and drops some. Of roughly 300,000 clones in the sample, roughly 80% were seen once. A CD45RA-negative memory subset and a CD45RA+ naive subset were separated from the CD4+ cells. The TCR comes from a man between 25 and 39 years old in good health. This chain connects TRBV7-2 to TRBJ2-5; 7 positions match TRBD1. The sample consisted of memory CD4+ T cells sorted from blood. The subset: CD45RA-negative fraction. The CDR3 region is CASSRQGDEAQYF. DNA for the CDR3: TGTGCCAGCAGCCGCCAGGGGGATGAGGCCCAGTACTTC.